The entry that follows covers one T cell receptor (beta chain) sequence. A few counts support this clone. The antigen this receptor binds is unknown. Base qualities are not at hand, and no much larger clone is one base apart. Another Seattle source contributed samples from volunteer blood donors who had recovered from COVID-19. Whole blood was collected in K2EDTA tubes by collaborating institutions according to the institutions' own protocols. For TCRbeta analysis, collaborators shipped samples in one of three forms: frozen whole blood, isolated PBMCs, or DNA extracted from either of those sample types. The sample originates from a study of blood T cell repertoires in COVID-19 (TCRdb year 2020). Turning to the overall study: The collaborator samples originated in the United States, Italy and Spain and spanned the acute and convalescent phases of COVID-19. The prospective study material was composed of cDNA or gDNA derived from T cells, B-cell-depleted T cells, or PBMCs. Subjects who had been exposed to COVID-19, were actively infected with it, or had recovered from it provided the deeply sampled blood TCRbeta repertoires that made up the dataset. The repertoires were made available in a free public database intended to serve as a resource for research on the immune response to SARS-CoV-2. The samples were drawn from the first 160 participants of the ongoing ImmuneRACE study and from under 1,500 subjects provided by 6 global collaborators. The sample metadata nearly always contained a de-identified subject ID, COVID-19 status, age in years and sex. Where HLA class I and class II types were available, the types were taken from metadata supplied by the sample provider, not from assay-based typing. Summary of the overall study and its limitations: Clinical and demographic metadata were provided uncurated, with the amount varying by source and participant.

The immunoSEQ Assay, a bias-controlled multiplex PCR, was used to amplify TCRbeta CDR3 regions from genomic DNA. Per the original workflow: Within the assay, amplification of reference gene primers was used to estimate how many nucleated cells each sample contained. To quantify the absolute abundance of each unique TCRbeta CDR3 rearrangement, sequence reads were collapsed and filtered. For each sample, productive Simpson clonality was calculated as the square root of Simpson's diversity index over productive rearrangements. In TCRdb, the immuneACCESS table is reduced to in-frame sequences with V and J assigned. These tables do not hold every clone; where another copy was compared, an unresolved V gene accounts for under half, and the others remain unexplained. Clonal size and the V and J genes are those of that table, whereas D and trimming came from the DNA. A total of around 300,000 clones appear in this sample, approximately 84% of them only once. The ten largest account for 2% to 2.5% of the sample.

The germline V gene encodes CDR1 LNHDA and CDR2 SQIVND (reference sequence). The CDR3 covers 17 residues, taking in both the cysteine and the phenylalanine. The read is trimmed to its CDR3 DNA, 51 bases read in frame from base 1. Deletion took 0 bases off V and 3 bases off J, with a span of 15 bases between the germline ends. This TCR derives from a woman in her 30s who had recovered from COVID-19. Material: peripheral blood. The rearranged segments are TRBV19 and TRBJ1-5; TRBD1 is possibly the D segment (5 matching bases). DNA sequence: TGTGCCAGTAGTATAGATTCTGCTACAGGCAACAATCAGCCCCAGCATTTT. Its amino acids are CASSIDSATGNNQPQHF.